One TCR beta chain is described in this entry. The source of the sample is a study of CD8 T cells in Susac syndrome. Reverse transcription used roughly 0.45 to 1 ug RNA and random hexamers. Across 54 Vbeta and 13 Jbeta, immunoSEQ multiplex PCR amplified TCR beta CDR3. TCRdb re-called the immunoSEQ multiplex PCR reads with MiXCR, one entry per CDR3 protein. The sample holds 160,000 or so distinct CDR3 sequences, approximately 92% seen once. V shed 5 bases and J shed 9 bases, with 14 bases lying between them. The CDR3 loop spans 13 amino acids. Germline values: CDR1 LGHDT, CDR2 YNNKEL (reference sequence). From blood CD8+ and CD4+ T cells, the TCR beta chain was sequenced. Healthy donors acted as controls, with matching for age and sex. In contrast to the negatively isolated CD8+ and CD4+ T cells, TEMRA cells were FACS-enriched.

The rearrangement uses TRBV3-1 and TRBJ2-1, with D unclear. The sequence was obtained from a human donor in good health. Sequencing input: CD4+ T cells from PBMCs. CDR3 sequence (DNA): TGTGCCAGCAGCTGGGGTCCGTTAGGTGAGCAGTTCTTC. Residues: CASSWGPLGEQFF.